A single sample is the source of the 15 T cell receptor beta chains below, sequenced in a study of circulating CD8 cells and anti-PD-1 response in melanoma. From live CD3+CD8+TCRalphabeta+ cells, four PD-1 and/or TIGIT subsets were sorted. Using approximately 14 ng of total RNA, TCR libraries were made with the QIAseq Immune Repertoire TCR panel. Via MiXCR, TCRdb re-called the reads, giving one row per CDR3 protein. The sample carries approximately 480 distinct CDR3 sequences, approximately 12% recorded once. Sequencing used CD8+ T cells from PBMCs, obtained at baseline or after one month of anti-PD-1 therapy (not recorded which). The receptors shown here come from a human donor with melanoma.

In this sample, this clonotype is medium-sized. CDR3 loop: CASSHRDRSEKLFF. CDR3 in DNA: TGTGCCAGCAGCCATCGGGACCGGTCCGAAAAACTGTTTTTT. The chain combines TRBV7-9 with TRBJ1-4; a possible D gene is TRBD1 (5 bases). The CDR3 totals 14 residues. The germline gives CDR1 SEHNR, CDR2 FQNEAQ (reference sequence). The V gene lost 5 bases and the J gene lost 8 bases, with 15 bases spanning the gap.

Judged by abundance, this clonotype is large. V is TRBV4-3 and J is TRBJ2-6; 7 nucleotides line up with TRBD2. V shed 4 bases, J shed 2 bases, and the junction held 2 bases outside the gene matches. Germline V CDR1 and CDR2: LGHNA, YSLEER. The CDR3 has 15 residues. This CDR3 is CASSPSGAGANVLTF. CDR3 sequence (DNA): TGCGCCAGCAGCCCGAGCGGGGCTGGGGCCAACGTCCTGACTTTC.

By share, this clonotype counts as medium-sized. The rearrangement uses TRBV18 and TRBJ2-2; TRBD2 agrees at 7 bases. The V segment lost 1 base and the J segment 1 base; nucleotides outside the gene matches: 3. CDR3 length: 16 amino acids. Germline CDR1 is KGHSH and CDR2 is LQKENI. CDR3 bases: TGTGCCAGCTCACCACTCCGGGGGGTGAACACCGGGGAGCTGTTTTTT. Amino acids: CASSPLRGVNTGELFF.

By share, this clonotype counts as large. This rearrangement joins TRBV10-3 to TRBJ2-7; 7 nucleotides line up with TRBD1. Germline V gene sequence: CDR1 ENHRY, CDR2 SYGVKD. The CDR3 contains 12 residues. V lost 9 bases and J lost 7; bases outside the gene matches: 9. Here the CDR3 reads CAMGQSFWEQYF. The CDR3 nucleotides are TGTGCCATGGGACAGTCTTTCTGGGAGCAGTACTTC.

By its share, this clonotype is large. This chain uses TRBV7-9 with TRBJ1-3, with a tentative D call TRBD1 (6 bases). The CDR3 extends over 15 amino acids. Trimming shortened V by 3 bases and J by 4 bases, and 13 bases separated the two germline ends. Germline loops: CDR1 SEHNR, CDR2 FQNEAQ (reference sequence). The CDR3 bases are TGTGCCAGCAGCTTCGCAGGGGCCCAGGGAAACACCATATATTTT. Its translation: CASSFAGAQGNTIYF.

Concerning this clonotype: A much bigger clone sits one base away, suggesting this may be a read error. The chain couples TRBV19 to TRBJ2-1, with 11 nucleotides matching TRBD2. CDR3 size: 16 residues. Germline CDR1 and CDR2: LNHDA and SQIVND (reference sequence). CDR3 amino acids: CASSVSGTSGYNEQSF. The CDR3 DNA reads as TGTGCCAGTAGTGTGTCCGGGACTAGCGGCTACAATGAGCAGTCCTTC. The whole variable domain, filled in from reference TRBV19 and TRBJ2-1, reads DGGITQSPKYLFRKEGQNVTLSCEQNLNHDAMYWYRQDPGQGLRLIYYSQIVNDFQKGDIAEGYSVSREKKESFPLTVTSAQKNPTAFYLCASSVSGTSGYNEQSFGPGTRLTVL.

This clonotype ranks as large. The V and J genes are TRBV19 and TRBJ2-5; the D gene is possibly TRBD1 (5 bases). Trimming stripped 6 bases from V and 9 bases from J, with 11 bases between. Germline V gives CDR1 LNHDA, CDR2 SQIVND (reference sequence). The length of the CDR3 is 11 residues. The CDR3 sequence is CASRTDSAQYF. The CDR3 DNA follows: TGTGCCAGTAGGACAGATTCGGCCCAGTACTTC.

With respect to this clonotype: A junction boundary mismatches the germline segment, possibly from a read error. The rearrangement joins TRBV19 to TRBJ2-3; D is ambiguous. Germline CDR1 is LNHDA and CDR2 is SQIVND (reference sequence). This CDR3 contains 13 residues. The CDR3 DNA is TGTGCCGGTAGCAGAGCAAGCACAGATACGCAGTATTTT. Translating gives CAGSRASTDTQYF.

V usage is TRBV19 and J usage is TRBJ2-3; D unclear. Trimming pared 3 bases from V and 0 bases from J, leaving 4 bases between. Germline V gene lookup returns CDR1 LNHDA and CDR2 SQIVND (reference sequence). The CDR3 consists of 13 residues. CDR3 loop: CASSMASTDTQYF. As DNA, the CDR3 is TGTGCCAGTAGTATGGCTAGCACAGATACGCAGTATTTT.

This clonotype ranks as medium-sized. The rearrangement links TRBV28 to TRBJ2-7, with D perhaps TRBD2 (6 bases). V gave up 4 bases and J gave up 2 bases, with 12 bases separating them. This CDR3 has 14 amino acids. Germline CDR1 is MDHEN and CDR2 is SYDVKM. CDR3 bases: TGTGCCAGCAGTTCCAGACTAGTTCCCTACGAGCAGTACTTC. Translation gives CASSSRLVPYEQYF. Full variable domain (remainder filled in from reference TRBV28 and TRBJ2-7): DVKVTQSSRYLVKRTGEKVFLECVQDMDHENMFWYRQDPGLGLRLIYFSYDVKMKEKGDIPEGYSVSREKKERFSLILESASTNQTSMYLCASSSRLVPYEQYFGPGTRLTVT.

This chain joins TRBV27 and TRBJ2-2, with D unclear. The CDR3 has 13 amino acids. Deletions cut 3 bases from V and 5 bases from J, with 7 bases between. CDR1 is MNHEY, CDR2 SMNVEV, per germline (reference sequence). In nucleotides, the CDR3 is TGTGCCAGCAGTTTTTTAGGGACCGGGGAGCTGTTTTTT. Encoded protein: CASSFLGTGELFF.

By its share, this clonotype is large. J is TRBJ2-7 and V is TRBV27, with D unresolved. The CDR3 is 14 residues long. The germline V and J ends were trimmed by 2 bases and 0 bases, with 8 bases remaining between them. The germline gives CDR1 MNHEY, CDR2 SMNVEV (reference sequence). Written as DNA, the CDR3 is TGTGCCAGCAGTTTAGGACGGAGCTCCTACGAGCAGTACTTC. Its translation: CASSLGRSSYEQYF.

This clonotype occurred a few times. The V and J genes are TRBV19 and TRBJ2-1, with D tentatively TRBD2 (6 bases). The length of the CDR3 is 13 residues. Germline V gives CDR1 LNHDA, CDR2 SQIVND (reference sequence). Trimming took off 8 bases at V and 2 bases at J, with 10 bases between the two ends. The CDR3 loop reads CASRDSAYNEQFF. CDR3 DNA sequence: TGTGCCAGTCGGGACTCGGCCTACAATGAGCAGTTCTTC.

This clonotype is categorized as hyperexpanded. This chain uses TRBV7-2 with TRBJ2-3; the D gene is possibly TRBD2 (6 bases). V lost 1 base and J lost 0, with 14 bases in between. This CDR3 contains 17 residues. The V gene's germline CDR1 is SGHTA and CDR2 FQGNSA. The CDR3 spells CASSLDPGGTSTDTQYF. As DNA, the CDR3 is TGTGCCAGCAGCTTAGATCCCGGGGGTACTAGCACAGATACGCAGTATTTT.

This clonotype is large in the sample. This rearrangement joins TRBV4-2 to TRBJ2-1; 9 nucleotides align to TRBD2. Germline V CDR1 and CDR2: LGHNA, YNFKEQ. V lost 4 bases and J lost 3; bases outside the gene matches: 10. The CDR3 runs to 17 residues. For the CDR3, the DNA is TGTGCCAGCAGCCCTAACCACCTAGCGGGGATCTACAATGAGCAGTTCTTC. Its protein is CASSPNHLAGIYNEQFF.